Listed below are T cell receptor beta chains from one sample, sequenced in a study of T-cell reconstitution after alpha-beta-depleted transplantation in children. TCRdb reprocessed the PCR reads with MiXCR, giving one entry per CDR3 protein. This sample has 250,000 to 300,000 distinct CDR3 sequences, with nearly 10% found just once. Specimen: PBMCs from the stem cell graft donor, collected from the stem cell graft. These receptors were collected from a human donor who donated a stem cell graft to a child with SCID. Both conserved end residues are part of each CDR3. Fields, in order: J gene, V gene, clone size, D gene, CDR3 protein, CDR3 DNA. The D gene is left open where the match is weak. Not all rows give a size; the values are once, few, many and, for expanded clones, a class.

J gene: TRBJ1-4
V gene: TRBV20-1
clone size: many
D gene: TRBD1
CDR3 protein: CSARDDDRGREKLFF
CDR3 DNA: TGCAGTGCTAGAGATGATGACAGGGGTAGGGAAAAACTGTTTTTT

J gene: TRBJ1-2
V gene: TRBV7-9
clone size: many
D gene: .
CDR3 protein: CASSLAMTENYGYTF
CDR3 DNA: TGTGCCAGCAGCCTAGCCATGACAGAGAACTATGGCTACACCTTC

J gene: TRBJ2-1
V gene: TRBV20-1
clone size: many
D gene: TRBD2
CDR3 protein: CSARDLAGDNYNEQFF
CDR3 DNA: TGCAGTGCTAGAGATCTAGCGGGGGATAACTACAATGAGCAGTTCTTC

J gene: TRBJ2-1
V gene: TRBV7-3
clone size: .
D gene: .
CDR3 protein: CASSWSRDHEQFF
CDR3 DNA: TGTGCCAGCAGCTGGAGCAGGGATCATGAGCAGTTCTTC

J gene: TRBJ2-5
V gene: TRBV11-2
clone size: .
D gene: .
CDR3 protein: CASSSVPGLQETQYF
CDR3 DNA: TGTGCCAGCAGCTCCGTCCCGGGGTTACAAGAGACCCAGTACTTC

J gene: TRBJ2-5
V gene: TRBV7-9
clone size: .
D gene: TRBD1
CDR3 protein: CASSSLNPTGGRETQYF
CDR3 DNA: TGTGCCAGCAGCTCCCTGAATCCGACAGGGGGCAGAGAGACCCAGTACTTC

J gene: TRBJ2-1
V gene: TRBV27
clone size: many
D gene: .
CDR3 protein: CASSPLGGALYNEQFF
CDR3 DNA: TGTGCCAGCAGTCCCTTGGGGGGAGCCCTCTACAATGAGCAGTTCTTC

J gene: TRBJ2-5
V gene: TRBV5-1
clone size: few
D gene: TRBD1
CDR3 protein: CASSFRDRKETQYF
CDR3 DNA: TGCGCCAGCAGCTTCCGGGACAGAAAAGAGACCCAGTACTTC

J gene: TRBJ2-5
V gene: TRBV5-5
clone size: few
D gene: .
CDR3 protein: CASSLTVYQETQYF
CDR3 DNA: TGTGCCAGCAGCTTGACGGTGTACCAAGAGACCCAGTACTTC

J gene: TRBJ2-7
V gene: TRBV3-1
clone size: .
D gene: TRBD2
CDR3 protein: CASSQLYGGGTYEQYF
CDR3 DNA: TGTGCCAGCAGCCAACTTTATGGCGGGGGAACCTACGAGCAGTACTTC

J gene: TRBJ1-5
V gene: TRBV20-1
clone size: .
D gene: TRBD1
CDR3 protein: CSARGGGYQPQHF
CDR3 DNA: TGCAGTGCTAGAGGAGGGGGCTATCAGCCCCAGCATTTT

J gene: TRBJ2-3
V gene: TRBV4-2
clone size: few
D gene: .
CDR3 protein: CASSRDWNTDTQYF
CDR3 DNA: TGTGCCAGCAGCCGGGACTGGAACACAGATACGCAGTATTTT

J gene: TRBJ1-5
V gene: TRBV27
clone size: .
D gene: .
CDR3 protein: CASSLSGPNQPRHF
CDR3 DNA: TGTGCCAGCAGTTTATCGGGGCCCAATCAGCCCCGGCATTTT

J gene: TRBJ2-1
V gene: TRBV12-3/TRBV12-4
clone size: many
D gene: TRBD2
CDR3 protein: CASSRLAGDHNEQFF
CDR3 DNA: TGTGCCAGCAGTCGACTAGCGGGGGACCACAATGAGCAGTTCTTC

J gene: TRBJ1-2
V gene: TRBV5-1
clone size: many
D gene: TRBD1
CDR3 protein: CASSSGQDYYGYTF
CDR3 DNA: TGCGCCAGCAGCTCGGGACAGGACTACTATGGCTACACCTTC

J gene: TRBJ2-2
V gene: TRBV5-6
clone size: .
D gene: TRBD1
CDR3 protein: CASSRDRVGGELFF
CDR3 DNA: TGTGCCAGCAGCCGGGACAGGGTCGGCGGGGAGCTGTTTTTT

J gene: TRBJ1-5
V gene: TRBV5-1
clone size: many
D gene: .
CDR3 protein: CASRPDSGPQHF
CDR3 DNA: TGCGCCAGCAGGCCCGATTCAGGGCCCCAGCATTTT

J gene: TRBJ2-7
V gene: TRBV11-1
clone size: many
D gene: TRBD2
CDR3 protein: CASSRKRGIYEQYF
CDR3 DNA: TGTGCCAGCAGCCGCAAGCGGGGCATCTACGAGCAGTACTTC

J gene: TRBJ2-7
V gene: TRBV29-1
clone size: many
D gene: TRBD1
CDR3 protein: CSVEVDRGSYEQYF
CDR3 DNA: TGCAGCGTTGAAGTAGACAGGGGGTCCTACGAGCAGTACTTC

J gene: TRBJ2-2
V gene: TRBV24-1
clone size: .
D gene: TRBD1
CDR3 protein: CATSDSTGENTGELFF
CDR3 DNA: TGTGCCACCAGTGACTCAACAGGGGAGAACACCGGGGAGCTGTTTTTT

J gene: TRBJ2-1
V gene: TRBV14
clone size: many
D gene: .
CDR3 protein: CASSLQGDEQFF
CDR3 DNA: TGTGCCAGCAGCCTGCAGGGTGATGAGCAGTTCTTC

J gene: TRBJ1-3
V gene: TRBV9
clone size: few
D gene: .
CDR3 protein: CASSAGTGNTIYF
CDR3 DNA: TGTGCCAGCAGCGCCGGGACGGGAAACACCATATATTTT

J gene: TRBJ2-5
V gene: TRBV20-1
clone size: few
D gene: TRBD1
CDR3 protein: CSARDGTGMKTQYF
CDR3 DNA: TGCAGTGCTAGAGACGGGACAGGGATGAAGACCCAGTACTTC

J gene: TRBJ2-3
V gene: TRBV10-3
clone size: many
D gene: .
CDR3 protein: CAISESSGGSTDTQYF
CDR3 DNA: TGTGCCATCAGTGAGTCGTCGGGTGGTAGCACAGATACGCAGTATTTT

J gene: TRBJ1-5
V gene: TRBV10-3
clone size: .
D gene: .
CDR3 protein: CAISDPGLHYSNQPQHF
CDR3 DNA: TGTGCCATCAGTGATCCGGGACTGCATTATAGCAATCAGCCCCAGCATTTT

J gene: TRBJ1-1
V gene: TRBV5-5
clone size: many
D gene: .
CDR3 protein: CASSLRGVMNTEAFF
CDR3 DNA: TGTGCCAGCAGCTTAAGGGGCGTGATGAACACTGAAGCTTTCTTT

J gene: TRBJ1-1
V gene: TRBV19
clone size: .
D gene: .
CDR3 protein: CASTPWGRGNTEAFF
CDR3 DNA: TGTGCCAGTACCCCCTGGGGGAGGGGGAACACTGAAGCTTTCTTT

J gene: TRBJ2-7
V gene: TRBV20-1
clone size: few
D gene: TRBD1
CDR3 protein: CSASLGRGYEQYF
CDR3 DNA: TGCAGTGCTAGTTTGGGCAGGGGGTACGAGCAGTACTTC

J gene: TRBJ2-1
V gene: TRBV6-1
clone size: .
D gene: .
CDR3 protein: CASPGEALLDNEQFF
CDR3 DNA: TGTGCCAGCCCTGGGGAGGCTTTGTTGGACAATGAGCAGTTCTTC

J gene: TRBJ2-2
V gene: TRBV6-1
clone size: few
D gene: .
CDR3 protein: CAITSGGPNTGELFF
CDR3 DNA: TGTGCCATTACCTCCGGGGGACCAAACACCGGGGAGCTGTTTTTT

J gene: TRBJ1-6
V gene: TRBV19
clone size: .
D gene: .
CDR3 protein: CASRNSASSYNSPLHF
CDR3 DNA: TGTGCCAGTAGGAACAGCGCGAGCTCCTATAATTCACCCCTCCACTTT

J gene: TRBJ1-6
V gene: TRBV2
clone size: few
D gene: .
CDR3 protein: CASKEGFDSPLHF
CDR3 DNA: TGTGCCAGCAAGGAAGGGTTCGATTCACCCCTCCACTTT

J gene: TRBJ2-2
V gene: TRBV5-1
clone size: many
D gene: .
CDR3 protein: CASRKTENTGELFF
CDR3 DNA: TGCGCCAGCAGGAAGACAGAGAACACCGGGGAACTGTTTTTT

J gene: TRBJ2-7
V gene: TRBV13
clone size: .
D gene: .
CDR3 protein: CASSSRTDEQYF
CDR3 DNA: TGTGCCAGCAGCTCCAGGACGGACGAGCAGTACTTC

J gene: TRBJ2-7
V gene: TRBV10-3
clone size: few
D gene: TRBD2
CDR3 protein: CAITNYAGDRGVYEQYF
CDR3 DNA: TGTGCCATCACCAATTATGCGGGGGATCGGGGAGTCTACGAGCAGTACTTC

J gene: TRBJ2-7
V gene: TRBV10-3
clone size: .
D gene: .
CDR3 protein: CAISDIGLSYEQYF
CDR3 DNA: TGTGCCATCAGTGATATTGGGTTATCCTACGAGCAGTACTTC

J gene: TRBJ2-5
V gene: TRBV11-2
clone size: few
D gene: TRBD2
CDR3 protein: CASSFPLGGETQYF
CDR3 DNA: TGTGCCAGCAGCTTCCCTTTGGGGGGGGAGACCCAGTACTTC

J gene: TRBJ2-7
V gene: TRBV20-1
clone size: .
D gene: TRBD1
CDR3 protein: CSAARDRPYF
CDR3 DNA: TGCAGTGCGGCCCGGGACAGGCCATACTTC

J gene: TRBJ1-1
V gene: TRBV7-9
clone size: many
D gene: .
CDR3 protein: CASSLGAGNTEAFF
CDR3 DNA: TGTGCCAGCAGCTTAGGGGCAGGGAACACTGAAGCTTTCTTT

J gene: TRBJ2-5
V gene: TRBV5-1
clone size: many
D gene: .
CDR3 protein: CASSSTGLETQYF
CDR3 DNA: TGCGCCAGCAGCTCAACAGGGTTGGAGACCCAGTACTTC

J gene: TRBJ2-4
V gene: TRBV6-5
clone size: .
D gene: .
CDR3 protein: CASSYGGRGKNIQYF
CDR3 DNA: TGTGCCAGCAGTTACGGGGGAAGGGGCAAAAACATTCAGTACTTC

J gene: TRBJ2-7
V gene: TRBV12-3/TRBV12-4
clone size: .
D gene: .
CDR3 protein: CACSLTETGFRYF
CDR3 DNA: TGTGCCTGCAGTTTAACGGAGACAGGCTTCAGGTACTTC